One T cell receptor (beta chain) is described in this entry. This clone has ten or more counts. Its binding antigen is unknown. The input lacks base qualities; no much larger clone sits a single base away. Each donor gave one peripheral blood draw, averaging about 120 mL, which was collected into heparinised tubes. A BD FACSAria II and a panel including CD45RO, CCR7, CD25, CD127, CD95 and CD27 were used to sort naive, central memory, regulatory and stem cell-like memory CD4+ T cells. Purity was above 95% for every sorted population. PBMCs were separated immediately by Lymphoprep density gradient centrifugation and were stained directly, without being cultured. To minimize batch effects, samples were stained and sorted in pairs, one healthy donor with one patient per experiment. The entire isolated RNA was reverse transcribed using the High Capacity cDNA Reverse Transcription Kit, and thus expressed TCRB transcripts were sequenced. Deep immunoSEQ sequencing was applied to naive, central memory and regulatory T cell samples, giving an average of around 3.4 million total reads per sample. Sorted cells were lysed in RLT buffer, and RNA was extracted using DNase-treated RNeasy Micro or Mini kits according to cell number. Each cell subset was processed separately to prevent cross-contamination, with patient and healthy donor samples processed together. The immunoSEQ multiplex PCR was used to amplify TCRB sequences from cDNA, generating 87-bp fragments that spanned the CDR3 region. The amplicons were sequenced using the Illumina HiSeq platform. As for how the authors treated the data: PCR bias was corrected computationally using synthetic template baselines, and reads within Hamming distance 2 were collapsed, with unmergeable singletons discarded. By aligning reads against IMGT, V, D and J genes, CDR3 length, and insertions or deletions at six rearrangement sites were assigned. Clonotype counts were normalized to sorted cell number within each subset before computing true diversity and Gini coefficients with the tcR R package. The overlap coefficient, calculated on TCRB nucleotide sequences, was used to quantify repertoire sharing. Drawn from immuneACCESS, this table holds only the in-frame rearrangements with V and J called that TCRdb kept. Clones are partly lost; checked studies trace under half to an unresolved V gene and leave the rest unexplained. That table is the source of V, J and clone size, and D and trimming were worked out from the DNA. Counted in this sample were around 300,000 clones; about 15% of them appeared once. Over 5.5% of the sample is taken by the ten largest.

This specimen belongs to a study of beta chain features in type 1 diabetes (dated by TCRdb to the late 2010s). For context, the study as a whole: Patients and healthy donors did not differ in mean age, gender distribution, total cell number or subset yield. Regulatory and stem cell-like memory subsets were obtained from only 8 patients and roughly 8 healthy donors, while naive and central memory subsets were obtained from all 28 donors. The study compared the TCRB repertoires of sorted circulating CD4+ T cell subsets in recently diagnosed type 1 diabetes patients with those in matched healthy donors. Across all samples, roughly 110,000,000 sorted cells were examined, and cell number per subset correlated strongly with RNA yield.

CDR1 and CDR2 (GTSNPN, SVGIG) derive from the germline V gene (reference sequence). The V and J ends are trimmed by 3 bases and 2 bases, leaving 10 bases between them. The CDR3, cysteine through phenylalanine, is 13 amino acids long. The DNA shown is the 39-base CDR3, in frame from base 1. The paper as a whole reports these results and caveats: HLA sub-analyses involved small numbers of individuals, so any influence of HLA type on TCRB rearrangement remained unresolved. Naive, central memory and regulatory TCRB repertoires appeared to be more alike among patients than among healthy donors. PCR might favor shorter templates, but patient and control samples were amplified and corrected together, so any skew would affect both groups equally. A moderate but significant shortening of TCRB CDR3 length was observed in type 1 diabetes patients in all four CD4+ subsets. At VDJ recombination sites, type 1 diabetes patients had fewer insertions and more deleted nucleotides, which implies abnormalities in thymic rearrangement. Because cDNA was sequenced instead of genomic DNA, highly expressing activated cells could be over-represented, though the groups showed no difference in activation or CD3 levels.

The chain was built from TRBV30 and TRBJ2-5; a tentative D match to TRBD1 spans 5 bases. Sequencing was carried out using central memory CD4+ T cells from blood. The receptor was isolated from a man aged 25-45 years in good health. The base sequence is TGTGCCTGGAGCCGAAGACAGCAAGAGACCCAGTACTTC. Its product reads: CAWSRRQQETQYF.